Sequencing of this TCR beta chain was carried out in a study of blood T cell repertoires in COVID-19. Trimming stripped 6 bases from V and 0 bases from J, with 11 bases between. Per the germline V gene, CDR1 is SNHLY and CDR2 is FYNNEI. The CDR3 has 15 residues. Generated by immunoSEQ multiplex PCR, the TCRdb table keeps only in-frame clones and is missing some. The top ten hold about an eighth of the sample, which has some 130,000 clones, about nine tenths seen once. This chain connects TRBV2 to TRBJ2-2, with a tentative D call TRBD1 (6 bases). This sequence was found in a woman in her seventies with COVID-19, enrolled during active disease. Material: peripheral blood. The CDR3 spells CASRGNRANTGELFF. The CDR3 DNA reads TGTGCCAGCAGGGGGAACAGGGCGAACACCGGGGAGCTGTTTTTT.